This TCR beta chain was identified in a study of T cell changes during pregnancy in multiple sclerosis. Some clones are missing from TCRdb's copy, which holds only in-frame ones; the method was immunoSEQ multiplex PCR. The table shows around 130,000 clones, with about 95% occurring only once. The CDR3 runs to 14 residues. This sequence originates from a female donor with multiple sclerosis, enrolled in a pregnancy study. The gene calls are TRBV21-1 and TRBJ2-7; the D call of TRBD1 is as the table states it, not checked on the DNA. TRBV21-1 is a pseudogene. The sequenced sample was peripheral blood, obtained after pregnancy. DNA of the CDR3: TGTGCCAGCAGCAAAGGGAGCACAGGGGACGAGCAGTACTTC. Its protein product is CASSKGSTGDEQYF.